The clone carrying this T cell receptor beta chain has ten or more counts. Antigen: not known. Trimming shortened V by 1 base and J by 9 bases, and 13 bases separated the two germline ends. The CDR3 is made up of 13 amino acids. The data stem from a study of T-cell reconstitution after alpha-beta-depleted transplantation in children. Whole-study results and caveats: Approximately two months post-transplant, alpha-beta T cells reportedly originated from several hundred expanded graft clones. After one year, T-cell counts and TCRbeta diversity mostly came from new T cells.

Using unique molecular identifiers, the investigators prepared the TCRbeta library. MiXCR, run by TCRdb on the PCR reads, gives a single entry per CDR3 protein. The top ten clones hold less than 9% of a sample with about 300,000 distinct CDR3 sequences, about a tenth of them seen once. This chain joins TRBV12-3 or TRBV12-4 and TRBJ2-7, with D tentatively TRBD2 (6 bases). This TCR derives from a boy under three years old with acute myeloid leukemia, due to receive a stem cell transplant. The sample consisted of PBMCs, taken before TCRalphabeta/CD19-depleted stem cell transplant. The CDR3: CASSLGGGTGQYF. The CDR3 bases are TGTGCCAGCAGTTTAGGCGGCGGGACGGGGCAGTACTTC.